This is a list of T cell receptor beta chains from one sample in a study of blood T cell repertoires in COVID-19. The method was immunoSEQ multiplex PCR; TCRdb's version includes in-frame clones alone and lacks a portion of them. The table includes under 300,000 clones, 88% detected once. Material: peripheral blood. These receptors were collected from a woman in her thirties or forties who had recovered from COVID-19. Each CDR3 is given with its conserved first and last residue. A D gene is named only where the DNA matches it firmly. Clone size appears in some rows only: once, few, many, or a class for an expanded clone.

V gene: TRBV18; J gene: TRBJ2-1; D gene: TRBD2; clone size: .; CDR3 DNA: TGTGCCAGCTCACACCGAACTAGCGGCTCCTACAATGAGCAGTTCTTC; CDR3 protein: CASSHRTSGSYNEQFF
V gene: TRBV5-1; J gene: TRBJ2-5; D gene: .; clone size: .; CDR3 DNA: TGCGCCAGCAGTTCAGGGGAAAAGACCCAGTACTTC; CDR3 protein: CASSSGEKTQYF
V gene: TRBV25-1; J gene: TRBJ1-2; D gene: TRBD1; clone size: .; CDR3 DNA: TGTGCCAGCAGTGGGAAGACAGGGGCGTATGGCTACACCTTC; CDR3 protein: CASSGKTGAYGYTF
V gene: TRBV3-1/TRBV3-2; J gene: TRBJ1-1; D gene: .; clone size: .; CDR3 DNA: TGTGCCAGCAGCCTGAGCCTTGCGGCTGAAGCTTTCTTT; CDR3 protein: CASSLSLAAEAFF
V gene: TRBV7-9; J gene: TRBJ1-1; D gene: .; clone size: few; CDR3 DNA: TGTGCCAGCAGCTTAGGGGCCCTGGGGGCAGGGACTGAAGCTTTCTTT; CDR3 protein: CASSLGALGAGTEAFF
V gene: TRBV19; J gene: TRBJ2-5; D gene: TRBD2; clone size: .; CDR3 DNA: TGTGCCAGTACGGGGCGGGGGGACCAAGAGACCCAGTACTTC; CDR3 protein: CASTGRGDQETQYF
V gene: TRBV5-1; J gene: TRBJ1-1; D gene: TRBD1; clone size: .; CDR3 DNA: TGCGCCAGCAGCCTGAATCCGGGACAGGGGCACCTTAGGTTGGGAACATTTGAAGCTTTCTTT; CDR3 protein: CASSLNPGQGHLRLGTFEAFF
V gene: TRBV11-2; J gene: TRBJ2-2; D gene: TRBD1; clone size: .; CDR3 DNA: TGTGCCAGCAGCTCCCGACAGGGATTAATCGGGGAGCTGTTTTTT; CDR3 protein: CASSSRQGLIGELFF
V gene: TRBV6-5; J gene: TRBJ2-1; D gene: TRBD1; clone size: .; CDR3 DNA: TGTGCCAGCAGTTACCTGAGGGACAGGGGGCGTAATGAGCAGTTCTTC; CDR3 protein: CASSYLRDRGRNEQFF
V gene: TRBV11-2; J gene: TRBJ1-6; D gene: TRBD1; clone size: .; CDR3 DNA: TGTGCCAGCAGCTTTACAGGGGTAGCATCACCCCTCCACTTT; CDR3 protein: CASSFTGVASPLHF
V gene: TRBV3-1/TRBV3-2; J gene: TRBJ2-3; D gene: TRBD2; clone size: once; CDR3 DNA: TGTGCCAGCAGCTCCCGACTAGCGGGGGGGACCACAGATACGCAGTATTTT; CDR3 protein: CASSSRLAGGTTDTQYF
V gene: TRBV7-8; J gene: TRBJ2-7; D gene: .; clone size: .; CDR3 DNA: TGTGCCAGCAGCTTGGGCAGGGCTTCCTCCTACGAGCAGTACTTC; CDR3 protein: CASSLGRASSYEQYF
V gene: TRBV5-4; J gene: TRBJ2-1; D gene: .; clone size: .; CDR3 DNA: TGTGCCAGCAGCTCCCGTGGGGGGATTCTAGTGGCTAATGAGCAGTTCTTC; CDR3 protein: CASSSRGGILVANEQFF
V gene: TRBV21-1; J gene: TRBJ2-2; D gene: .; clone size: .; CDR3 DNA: TGTGCCAGCAGCAAAGCTCCAACGATTGAGCCGAACACCGGGGAGCTGTTTTTT; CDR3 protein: CASSKAPTIEPNTGELFF
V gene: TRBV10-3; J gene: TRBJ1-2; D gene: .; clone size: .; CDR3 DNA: TGTGCCATCAGTGCCGGGACATCCTATGGCTACACCTTC; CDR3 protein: CAISAGTSYGYTF
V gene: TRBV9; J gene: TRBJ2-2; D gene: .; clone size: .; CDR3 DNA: TGTGCCAGCAGCGTAGCTCTAACGAGCGGACTTGACACCGGGGAGCTGTTTTTT; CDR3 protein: CASSVALTSGLDTGELFF
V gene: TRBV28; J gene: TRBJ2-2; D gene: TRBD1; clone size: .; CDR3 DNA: TGTGCCAGCAGTCGACAGGGGGCGCGGTCTTTGACCGGGGAGCTGTTTTTT; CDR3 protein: CASSRQGARSLTGELFF
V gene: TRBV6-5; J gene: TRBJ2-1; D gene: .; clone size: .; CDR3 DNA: TGTGCCAGCAGTTACACCACAGGGATTGCGGTCAATGAGCAGTTCTTC; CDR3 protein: CASSYTTGIAVNEQFF
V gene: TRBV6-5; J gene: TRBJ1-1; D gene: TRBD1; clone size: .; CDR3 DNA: TGTGCCACCTCGATGAAGGGGGCGGCTTTCTTT; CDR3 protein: CATSMKGAAFF
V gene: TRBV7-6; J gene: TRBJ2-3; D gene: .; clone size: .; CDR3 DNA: TGTGCCAGCAGCGAGAGCACAGATACGCAGTATTTT; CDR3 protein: CASSESTDTQYF
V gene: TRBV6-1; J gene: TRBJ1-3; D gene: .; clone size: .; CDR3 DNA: TGTGCCAGCAGTGAGAGAGGGGGTGGAAACACCATATATTTT; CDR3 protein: CASSERGGGNTIYF
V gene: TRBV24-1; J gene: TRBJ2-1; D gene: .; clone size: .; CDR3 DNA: TGTGCCACCAGTGATGCCGTCAGGGCATTCAATGAGCAGTTCTTC; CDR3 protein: CATSDAVRAFNEQFF
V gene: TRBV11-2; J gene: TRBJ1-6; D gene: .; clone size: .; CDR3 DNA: TGTGCCAGCAGCGCGGGGGGCCTGAGCTCCTATAATTCACCCCTCCACTTT; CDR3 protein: CASSAGGLSSYNSPLHF
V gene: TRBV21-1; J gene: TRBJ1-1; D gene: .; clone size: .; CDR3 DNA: TGTGCCAGCAGCAAAGTTCCGGGGAACACTGAAGCTTTCTTT; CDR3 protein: CASSKVPGNTEAFF
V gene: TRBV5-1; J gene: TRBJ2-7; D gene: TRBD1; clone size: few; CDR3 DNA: TGCGCCAGCAGCTTCGACAGGGGTGGCTACGAGCAGTACTTC; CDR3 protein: CASSFDRGGYEQYF
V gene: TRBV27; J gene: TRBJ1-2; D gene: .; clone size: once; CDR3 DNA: TGTGCCAGCAGTTTATCGTCAGACTACTATGGCTACACCTTC; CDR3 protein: CASSLSSDYYGYTF
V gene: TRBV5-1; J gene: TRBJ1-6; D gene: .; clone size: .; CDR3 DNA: TGCGCCAGCGGCGGAGGGTCCTATAATTCACCCCTCCACTTT; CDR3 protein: CASGGGSYNSPLHF
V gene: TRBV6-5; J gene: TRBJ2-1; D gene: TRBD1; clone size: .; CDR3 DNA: TGTGCCAGCAGTTACTGGGACAGGGTCAATGAGCAGTTCTTC; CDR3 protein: CASSYWDRVNEQFF
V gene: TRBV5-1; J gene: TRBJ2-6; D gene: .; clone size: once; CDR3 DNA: TGCGCCAGCAGCTTGATCCCAGGGTCTGGGGCCAACGTCCTGACTTTC; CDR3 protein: CASSLIPGSGANVLTF
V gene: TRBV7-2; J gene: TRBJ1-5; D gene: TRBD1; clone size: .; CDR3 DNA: TGTGCCAGCAGCTCAGACAGGGCGAGGGGTAATCAGCCCCAGCATTTT; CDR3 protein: CASSSDRARGNQPQHF
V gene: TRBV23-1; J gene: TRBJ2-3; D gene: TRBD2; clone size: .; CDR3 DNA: TGCGCCAGCAGTCAATCCCATTACCCGGGACTAGCGGGGGGCGGAGGCACAGATACGCAGTATTTT; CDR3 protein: CASSQSHYPGLAGGGGTDTQYF
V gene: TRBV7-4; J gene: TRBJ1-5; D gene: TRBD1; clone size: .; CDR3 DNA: TGTGCCAGCAGCTTAACGAAGGGACAGGGGGTTGATCAGCCCCAGCATTTT; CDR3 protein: CASSLTKGQGVDQPQHF
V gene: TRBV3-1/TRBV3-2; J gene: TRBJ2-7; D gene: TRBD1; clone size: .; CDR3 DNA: TGTGCCAGCAGCCAAGATCCTGGGGACAGTAGCTACGAGCAGTACTTC; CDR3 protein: CASSQDPGDSSYEQYF